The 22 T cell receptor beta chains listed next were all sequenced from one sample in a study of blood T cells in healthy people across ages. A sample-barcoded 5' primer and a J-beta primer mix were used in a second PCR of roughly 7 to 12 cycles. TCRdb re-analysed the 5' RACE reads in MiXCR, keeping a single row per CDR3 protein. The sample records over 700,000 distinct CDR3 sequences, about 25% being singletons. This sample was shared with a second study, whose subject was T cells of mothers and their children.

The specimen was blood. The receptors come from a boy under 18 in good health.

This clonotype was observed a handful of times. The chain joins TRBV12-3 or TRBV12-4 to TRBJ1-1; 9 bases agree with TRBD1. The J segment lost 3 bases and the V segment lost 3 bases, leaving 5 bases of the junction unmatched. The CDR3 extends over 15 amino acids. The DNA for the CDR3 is TGTGCCAGCAGTTTCGGACAGGGGAGGGACACTGAAGCTTTCTTT. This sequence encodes CASSFGQGRDTEAFF.

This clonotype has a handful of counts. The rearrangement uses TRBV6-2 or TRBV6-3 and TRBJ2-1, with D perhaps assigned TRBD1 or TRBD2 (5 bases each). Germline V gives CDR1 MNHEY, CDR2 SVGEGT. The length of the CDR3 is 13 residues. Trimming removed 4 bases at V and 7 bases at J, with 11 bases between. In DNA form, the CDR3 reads TGTGCCAGCAGTTCCCCAGGGACGAATGAGCAGTTCTTC. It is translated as CASSSPGTNEQFF.

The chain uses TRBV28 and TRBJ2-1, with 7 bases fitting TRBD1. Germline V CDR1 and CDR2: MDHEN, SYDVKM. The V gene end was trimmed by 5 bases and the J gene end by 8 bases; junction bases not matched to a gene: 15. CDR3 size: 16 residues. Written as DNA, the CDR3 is TGTGCCAGCAGTGCTCTACGGGACAGTAATAATGATGAGCAGTTCTTC. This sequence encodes CASSALRDSNNDEQFF.

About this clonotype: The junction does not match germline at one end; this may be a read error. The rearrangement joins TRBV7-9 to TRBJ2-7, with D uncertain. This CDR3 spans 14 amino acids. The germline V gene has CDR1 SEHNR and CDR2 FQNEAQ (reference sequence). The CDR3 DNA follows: TGTGCCAGCAGCTTAGTAGGCATCCCCTACGAGCAATACTTC. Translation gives CASSLVGIPYEQYF.

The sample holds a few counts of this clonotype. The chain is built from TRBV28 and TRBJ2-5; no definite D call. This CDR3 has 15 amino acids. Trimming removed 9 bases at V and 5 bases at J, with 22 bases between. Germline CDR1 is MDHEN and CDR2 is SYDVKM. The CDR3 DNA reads TGTGCCAGTTCCCAGGTGGTTGGCAGGCAGGAGACCCAGTACTTC. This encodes CASSQVVGRQETQYF.

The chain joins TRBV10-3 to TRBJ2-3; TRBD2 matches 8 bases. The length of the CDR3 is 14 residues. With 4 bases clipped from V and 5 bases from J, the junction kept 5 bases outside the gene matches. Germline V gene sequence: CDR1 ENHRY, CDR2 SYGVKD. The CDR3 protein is CAISVSGSGDTQYF. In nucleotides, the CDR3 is TGTGCCATCAGTGTAAGCGGGAGTGGAGATACGCAGTATTTT.

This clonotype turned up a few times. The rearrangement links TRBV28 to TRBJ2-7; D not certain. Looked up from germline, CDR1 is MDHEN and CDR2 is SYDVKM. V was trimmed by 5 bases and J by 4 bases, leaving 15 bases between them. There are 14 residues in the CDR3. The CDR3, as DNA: TGTGCCAGCAGTCCGAGCCTTAAACTTTACGAGCAGTACTTC. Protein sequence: CASSPSLKLYEQYF.

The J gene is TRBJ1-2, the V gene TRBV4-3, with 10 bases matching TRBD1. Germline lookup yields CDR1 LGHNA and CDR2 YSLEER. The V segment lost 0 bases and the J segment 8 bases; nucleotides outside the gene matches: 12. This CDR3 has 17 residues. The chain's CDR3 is CASSQDHGTGVIFGYTF. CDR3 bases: TGCGCCAGCAGCCAAGATCACGGGACAGGGGTCATTTTCGGCTACACCTTC.

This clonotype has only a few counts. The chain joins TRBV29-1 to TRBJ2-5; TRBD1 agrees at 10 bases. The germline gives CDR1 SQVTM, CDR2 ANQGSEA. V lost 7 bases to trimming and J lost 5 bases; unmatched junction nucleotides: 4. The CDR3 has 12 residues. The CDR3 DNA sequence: TGCAGCGCCTCGGGACAGGGGGAGACCCAGTACTTC. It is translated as CSASGQGETQYF.

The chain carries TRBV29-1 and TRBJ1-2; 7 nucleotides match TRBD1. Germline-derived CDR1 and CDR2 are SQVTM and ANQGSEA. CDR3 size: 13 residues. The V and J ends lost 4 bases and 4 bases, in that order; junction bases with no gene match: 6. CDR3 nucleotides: TGCAGCGTTGGGAGGGGGCGCGCCTATGGCTACACCTTC. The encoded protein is CSVGRGRAYGYTF.

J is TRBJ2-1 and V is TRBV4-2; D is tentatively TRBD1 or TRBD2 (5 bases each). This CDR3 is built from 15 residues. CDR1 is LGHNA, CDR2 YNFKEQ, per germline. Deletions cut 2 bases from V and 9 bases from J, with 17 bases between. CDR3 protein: CASSQTGPTTLEQFF. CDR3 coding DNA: TGTGCCAGCAGCCAAACGGGGCCCACCACCCTTGAGCAGTTCTTC.

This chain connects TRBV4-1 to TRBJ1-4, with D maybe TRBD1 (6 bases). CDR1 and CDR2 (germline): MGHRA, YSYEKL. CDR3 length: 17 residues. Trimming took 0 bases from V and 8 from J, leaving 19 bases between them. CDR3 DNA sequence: TGCGCCAGCAGCCAAGAGACCACAGGGAGGGCAAGGGAAAAACTGTTTTTT. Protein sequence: CASSQETTGRAREKLFF.

The CDR3: CASRHGQGYGYTF. The CDR3 DNA reads TGTGCCAGCAGACACGGACAGGGCTATGGCTACACCTTC. The chain employs TRBV28 and TRBJ1-2, with 8 bases that match TRBD1. Per the germline V gene, CDR1 is MDHEN and CDR2 is SYDVKM. CDR3 size: 13 residues. Losses at the gene ends were 6 bases for V and 4 bases for J; bases not matched to a gene: 4.

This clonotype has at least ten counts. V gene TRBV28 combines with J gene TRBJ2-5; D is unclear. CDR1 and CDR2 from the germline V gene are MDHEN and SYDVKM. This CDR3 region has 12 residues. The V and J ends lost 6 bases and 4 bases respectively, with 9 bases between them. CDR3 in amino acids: CASSNPGETQYF. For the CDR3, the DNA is TGTGCCAGCAGCAACCCGGGAGAGACCCAGTACTTC.

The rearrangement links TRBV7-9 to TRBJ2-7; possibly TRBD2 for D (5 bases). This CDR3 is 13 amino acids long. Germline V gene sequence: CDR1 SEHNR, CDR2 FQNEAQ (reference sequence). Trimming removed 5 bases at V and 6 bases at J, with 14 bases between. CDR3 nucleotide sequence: TGTGCCAGCAGCCTGTTATGGGGAGCCGAGCAGTACTTC. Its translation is CASSLLWGAEQYF.

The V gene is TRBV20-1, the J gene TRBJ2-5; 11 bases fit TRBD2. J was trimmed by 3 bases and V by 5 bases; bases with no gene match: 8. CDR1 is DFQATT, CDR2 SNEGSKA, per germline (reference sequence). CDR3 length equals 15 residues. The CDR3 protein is CSAPGLAGKEETQYF. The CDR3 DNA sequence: TGCAGTGCTCCCGGACTAGCGGGTAAAGAAGAGACCCAGTACTTC.

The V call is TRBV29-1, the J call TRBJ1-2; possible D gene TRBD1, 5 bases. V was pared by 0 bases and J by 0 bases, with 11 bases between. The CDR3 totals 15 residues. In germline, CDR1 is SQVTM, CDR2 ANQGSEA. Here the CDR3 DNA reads TGCAGCGTTGAAGATGGCCACAGGTCTAACTATGGCTACACCTTC. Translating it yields CSVEDGHRSNYGYTF.

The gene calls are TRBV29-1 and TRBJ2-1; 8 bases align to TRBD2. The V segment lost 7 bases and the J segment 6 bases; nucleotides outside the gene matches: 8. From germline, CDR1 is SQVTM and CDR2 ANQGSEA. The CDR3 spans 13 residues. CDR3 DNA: TGCAGCGCCCAGAGCGGGAGTGGCAATGAGCAGTTCTTC. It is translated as CSAQSGSGNEQFF.

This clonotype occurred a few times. DNA of the CDR3: TGTGCCAGCAGAGGAACTGACAGGGTAAGGGGCTACACCTTC. Amino acids: CASRGTDRVRGYTF. The chain joins TRBV27 to TRBJ1-2; the match to TRBD1 covers 7 bases. Per germline, CDR1 MNHEY and CDR2 SMNVEV (reference sequence). Trimming took 6 bases from V and 8 from J; bases not matched to a gene: 12. The CDR3 totals 14 residues.

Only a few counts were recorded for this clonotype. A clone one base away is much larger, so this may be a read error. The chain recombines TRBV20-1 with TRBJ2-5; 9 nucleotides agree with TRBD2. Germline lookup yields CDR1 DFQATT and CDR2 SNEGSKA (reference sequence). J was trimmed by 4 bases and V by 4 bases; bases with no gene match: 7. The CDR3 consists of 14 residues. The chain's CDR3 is CSATRGGLTETQYF. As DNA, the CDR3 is TGCAGTGCTACGCGGGGGGGGCTAACAGAGACCCAGTACTTC.

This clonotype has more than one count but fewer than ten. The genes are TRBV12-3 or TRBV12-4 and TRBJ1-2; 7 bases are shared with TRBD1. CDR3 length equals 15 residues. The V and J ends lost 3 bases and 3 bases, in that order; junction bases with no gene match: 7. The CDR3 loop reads CASSFDRVGDYGYTF. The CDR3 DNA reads TGTGCCAGCAGTTTCGACAGGGTGGGAGACTATGGCTACACCTTC.

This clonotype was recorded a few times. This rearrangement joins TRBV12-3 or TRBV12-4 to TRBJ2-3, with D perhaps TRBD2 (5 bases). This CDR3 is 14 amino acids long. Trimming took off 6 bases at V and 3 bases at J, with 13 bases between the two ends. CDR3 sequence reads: CASSRGLQTDTQYF. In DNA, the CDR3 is TGTGCCAGCAGCCGTGGACTGCAAACAGATACGCAGTATTTT.